This entry lists 21 T cell receptor beta chains sequenced from one sample in a study of human T cells and chemical hapten exposure. Described time point: patch test 1, 2 weeks after DPC sensitization. Treatment: therapeutic diphenylcyclopropenone sensitization with weekly scalp DPC. TCRdb passed the RACE reads through MiXCR, listing each CDR3 protein once. The sample holds some 79,000 distinct CDR3 sequences, 7.5% to 9.5% seen once. Here the sequenced sample was whole blood, taken in connection with sensitization to the hapten diphenylcyclopropenone (DPC). These receptors originate from a woman in her 30s with alopecia areata. Some clones in this sample may be carry-over from other donors' samples.

This clonotype was picked up a small number of times. The rearrangement uses TRBV20-1 and TRBJ2-3; no firm D call. Trimming pared 1 base from V and 0 bases from J, leaving 5 bases between. Germline values: CDR1 DFQATT, CDR2 SNEGSKA (reference sequence). The CDR3 runs 13 residues. The CDR3 coding sequence is TGCAGTGCTAGAGGCACTAGCACAGATACGCAGTATTTT. This sequence encodes CSARGTSTDTQYF.

This clonotype was detected ten times or more. This chain links TRBV5-1 with TRBJ2-1, with TRBD2 matching over 9 bases. V lost 1 base, J lost 7 bases, and 3 bases stayed unmatched. The germline CDR1 and CDR2 sequences are SGHRS and YFSETQ. The CDR3 is made up of 14 amino acids. The CDR3 sequence is CASSLRLAGNEQFF. CDR3 DNA sequence: TGCGCCAGCAGCTTGCGGCTAGCGGGGAATGAGCAGTTCTTC.

The sample holds a few counts of this clonotype. This chain uses TRBV5-1 with TRBJ1-1; weak D call: TRBD1 (6 bases). The CDR3 has 14 residues. Germline loops: CDR1 SGHRS, CDR2 YFSETQ. The V end was cut by 1 base, the J end by 1 base, with 8 bases between. The CDR3 reads CASSLQTGNTEAFF. The DNA for the CDR3 is TGCGCCAGCAGCTTGCAGACAGGGAACACTGAAGCTTTCTTT.

This clonotype was counted ten times or more. This chain joins TRBV10-3 and TRBJ2-7; a possible D gene is TRBD1 (6 bases). Trimming left V 1 base short and J 5 bases short, with 15 bases between. The V gene's germline CDR1 is ENHRY and CDR2 SYGVKD. The CDR3 extends over 15 amino acids. DNA of the CDR3: TGTGCCATCAGTGAGTTACAGGGAATGTTCAACGAGCAGTACTTC. Protein: CAISELQGMFNEQYF.

On this clonotype: Its ends do not fully match the called genes, so a read error is possible. In DNA, the CDR3 is TGTGCCAGCAGCCAAGATGTCCGGGACACTATATTC. It yields the protein CASSQDVRDTIF. This chain connects TRBV3-1 to TRBJ1-2, with D maybe TRBD1 (6 bases). This CDR3 has 12 residues. CDR1 is LGHDT and CDR2 is YNNKEL in the germline V gene (reference sequence).

This sequence joins TRBV29-1 and TRBJ1-1; TRBD1 might be the D (6 bases). CDR1 SQVTM and CDR2 ANQGSEA come from the germline V gene. Trimming cost V 6 bases and J 2 bases, with 13 bases left between them. The CDR3 runs 13 residues. This CDR3 reads CSVYRATNTEAFF. Here the CDR3 DNA reads TGCAGCGTCTACAGGGCCACTAACACTGAAGCTTTCTTT.

This clonotype has only a few counts. The chain combines TRBV10-3 with TRBJ2-3; 9 bases map to TRBD2. This CDR3 is built from 16 residues. Trimming at V came to 6 bases and at J to 1 base, leaving 8 bases not matched to a gene. CDR1 and CDR2 (germline): ENHRY, SYGVKD. The CDR3 sequence is CAISDRGGGGTDTQYF. DNA of the CDR3: TGTGCCATCAGCGACCGTGGCGGGGGGGGCACAGATACGCAGTATTTT.

This clonotype appeared many times. The genes are TRBV29-1 and TRBJ2-3, with D perhaps matching TRBD1 or TRBD2 (5 bases each). Germline CDR1 is SQVTM and CDR2 is ANQGSEA. The CDR3 loop spans 14 amino acids. The V end lost 6 bases, the J end lost 1 base, and 14 bases lay between the germline ends. The CDR3 region has the DNA TGCAGCGTGGGACCTCCTCTTCGCACAGATACGCAGTATTTT. Translated: CSVGPPLRTDTQYF.

The genes are TRBV5-4 and TRBJ2-1, with D tentatively TRBD2 (6 bases). CDR1 and CDR2 from the germline V gene are SGHNT and YYREEE (reference sequence). V dropped 0 bases and J dropped 5 bases, with 18 bases sitting between them. This CDR3 has 17 amino acids. CDR3 nucleotides: TGTGCCAGCAGCTTGGTGGGGGGAATTAAAACTAACAATGAGCAGTTCTTC. Its translation is CASSLVGGIKTNNEQFF.

In this sample, this clonotype turned up a few times. This chain joins TRBV12-3 or TRBV12-4 and TRBJ2-5, with D uncertain. The V and J ends lost 3 bases and 3 bases respectively, with 11 bases between them. The CDR3 is 14 residues long. The CDR3 sequence: CASSFSGSEETQYF. CDR3 DNA: TGTGCCAGCAGTTTTTCCGGCTCGGAAGAGACCCAGTACTTC.

The chain joins TRBV7-8 to TRBJ1-1, with 10 bases fitting TRBD1. V shed 5 bases, J shed 6 bases, and the junction held 6 bases outside the gene matches. There are 14 residues in the CDR3. From germline, CDR1 is SGHVS and CDR2 FQNEAQ. This CDR3 reads CASSIGQGEAEAFF. CDR3 bases: TGTGCCAGCAGCATCGGACAGGGGGAGGCTGAAGCTTTCTTT.

This clonotype has a handful of counts. The rearrangement links TRBV7-9 to TRBJ2-6; TRBD2 is a possible D gene (5 bases). The CDR3 covers 15 residues. Germline V CDR1 and CDR2: SEHNR, FQNEAQ (reference sequence). V was clipped by 6 bases and J by 2 bases, with 11 bases between them. CDR3: CASSHSGAGANVLTF. The CDR3 region has the DNA TGTGCCAGCAGTCATTCCGGGGCTGGGGCCAACGTCCTGACTTTC.

This clonotype was detected many times. The rearrangement uses TRBV5-6 and TRBJ2-2; possibly TRBD1 for D (6 bases). Germline V gene lookup returns CDR1 SGHDT and CDR2 YYEEEE. The V end was cut by 2 bases, the J end by 2 bases, with 10 bases between. CDR3 size: 15 residues. The CDR3 region is CASSLGQLNTGELFF. For the CDR3, the DNA is TGTGCCAGCAGCTTAGGACAGTTAAACACCGGGGAGCTGTTTTTT.

The sample holds a few counts of this clonotype. V gene TRBV20-1 combines with J gene TRBJ2-3; D is ambiguous. Germline V gene data show CDR1 as DFQATT and CDR2 as SNEGSKA (reference sequence). The CDR3 is 15 amino acids. Trimming removed 4 bases from V and 4 bases from J, with 18 bases in between. The CDR3 is CSAKSPSPGPDTQYF. The DNA for the CDR3 is TGCAGTGCTAAATCGCCGTCCCCAGGTCCAGATACGCAGTATTTT.

This clonotype was detected ten times or more. The chain is built from TRBV20-1 and TRBJ2-7, with 9 bases lining up with TRBD1. V was pared by 5 bases and J by 0 bases, with 5 bases of the junction left unmatched. The V gene's germline CDR1 is DFQATT and CDR2 SNEGSKA (reference sequence). There are 14 residues in the CDR3. The CDR3 DNA is TGCAGTGCTTTAAGGGACAGGGCCTCCTACGAGCAGTACTTC. As protein: CSALRDRASYEQYF.

This clonotype was counted many times. CDR3 protein: CASSLRGAHIDEQFF. CDR3 sequence (DNA): TGTGCCAGCAGCCTCAGGGGTGCCCATATCGATGAGCAGTTCTTC. The chain is built from TRBV7-7 and TRBJ2-1; D might be TRBD1 (6 bases). The CDR3 covers 15 residues. V was trimmed by 5 bases and J by 8 bases, leaving 19 bases between them. Germline V gene lookup returns CDR1 SSHAT and CDR2 FNYEAQ (reference sequence).

This clonotype was detected only a few times. The V call is TRBV7-2, the J call TRBJ1-3, with 7 bases fitting TRBD1. The germline V gene encodes CDR1 SGHTA and CDR2 FQGNSA. With V trimmed by 4 bases and J by 0 bases, 3 bases remained unmatched. The CDR3 totals 15 residues. The CDR3 loop reads CASSSGGSSGNTIYF. In DNA form, the CDR3 reads TGTGCCAGCAGCTCAGGGGGGAGCTCTGGAAACACCATATATTTT.

This clonotype came up a few times. This chain connects TRBV29-1 to TRBJ2-7; 12 bases are a match to TRBD1. The V gene end was trimmed by 6 bases and the J gene end by 7 bases; junction bases not matched to a gene: 7. Germline CDR1 is SQVTM and CDR2 is ANQGSEA. This CDR3 is 13 amino acids long. The CDR3 coding sequence is TGCAGCGTCGGGGACAGGGGGCTCAGGGAGCAGTACTTC. It is translated as CSVGDRGLREQYF.

This clonotype was counted many times. The chain is built from TRBV7-9 and TRBJ1-2; 7 positions agree with TRBD1. The CDR3 runs 13 residues. In germline, CDR1 is SEHNR, CDR2 FQNEAQ (reference sequence). J was trimmed by 8 bases and V by 4 bases; bases with no gene match: 7. CDR3 loop: CASSSTGSVGYTF. For the CDR3, the DNA is TGTGCCAGCAGCTCGACAGGGTCTGTGGGCTACACCTTC.

This clonotype has a handful of counts. This sequence joins TRBV2 and TRBJ2-7; 7 bases map to TRBD1. Germline V gives CDR1 SNHLY, CDR2 FYNNEI. The CDR3 length is 15 residues. V was pared by 5 bases and J by 6 bases, with 13 bases of the junction left unmatched. CDR3 nucleotide sequence: TGTGCCAGCAGTCCCGGACAGGTTGCACCGGCCGAGCAGTACTTC. This encodes CASSPGQVAPAEQYF.

V is TRBV5-1 and J is TRBJ1-1; 8 positions agree with TRBD1. This CDR3 contains 14 residues. V shed 5 bases, J shed 2 bases, and the junction held 5 bases outside the gene matches. The germline V gene encodes CDR1 SGHRS and CDR2 YFSETQ. CDR3 in DNA: TGCGCCAGCAGAACAGGGGGAGCAAACACTGAAGCTTTCTTT. Translating gives CASRTGGANTEAFF.